This T cell receptor (beta chain) came from a study of tumor-infiltrating lymphocytes in localized non-small cell lung cancer. Overall study: Some samples were collected after neoadjuvant chemotherapy; smokers, never-smokers and several histologies were included. Each patient gave resected tumor and non-adjacent uninvolved lung tissue. General observations from the study: Tumors had more T cell infiltration than uninvolved lung, per TCRbeta sequencing and CD3 counts. Tumor T-cell fraction was not associated with recurrence-free survival.

The germline gives CDR1 MNHEY, CDR2 SVGAGI. Between the trimmed V and J ends, which lost 8 bases and 1 base, there was a span of 6 bases. This CDR3 is 12 amino acids long. Sequencing used immunoSEQ multiplex PCR; TCRdb keeps in-frame clones, though not all of them. The profile covers just under 10,000 clones, with 60% to 80% appearing a single time and less than 25% taken by the ten largest. As to this clone: The antigen is undetermined.

The V and J genes are TRBV6-5 and TRBJ2-4; D is perhaps TRBD2 (6 bases). This sequence originates from a human donor with non-small cell lung cancer. Sequenced input: lung tumor tissue. CDR3 amino acids: CASGGAKNIQYF. The CDR3 DNA reads TGTGCCAGCGGGGGGGCCAAAAACATTCAGTACTTC.